These 23 T cell receptor beta chains were sequenced from one sample in a study of CD8+ T cells in alopecia areata. Extracted RNA was reverse transcribed into cDNA, the sequencing template. Sequencing was performed with immunoSEQ multiplex PCR; in TCRdb, only in-frame clones are kept and a portion is missing. Among hundreds of thousands of clones listed, more than 60% were seen once. Treatment specified: oral pan-JAK inhibitor, 5-10 mg twice daily. This material consisted of CD4+ T cells sorted from blood, taken between weeks 44 and 45, from a patient treated with tofacitinib. These receptors originate from a human donor with alopecia areata.

The J gene is TRBJ1-6, the V gene TRBV30; TRBD1 agrees at 9 bases. Germline V gene sequence: CDR1 GTSNPN, CDR2 SVGIG (reference sequence). J was trimmed by 7 bases and V by 4 bases; bases with no gene match: 5. This CDR3 contains 14 residues. The CDR3 sequence: CAWNTGGWNSPLHF. The CDR3 nucleotides read TGTGCCTGGAATACAGGGGGCTGGAATTCACCCCTCCACTTT.

For this clone: At the DNA level, this CDR3 is encoded by other sequences in the same sample as well. This rearrangement joins TRBV30 to TRBJ1-2, with 9 bases that match TRBD1. V was clipped by 3 bases and J by 5 bases; unmatched bases: 4. This CDR3 comprises 13 residues. Looked up from germline, CDR1 is GTSNPN and CDR2 is SVGIG (reference sequence). The CDR3 protein is CAWRGTGRYGYTF. In DNA form, the CDR3 reads TGTGCCTGGAGGGGGACAGGGAGGTATGGCTACACCTTC.

The J gene is TRBJ2-3, the V gene TRBV30, with D perhaps TRBD2 (6 bases). Trimming shortened V by 0 bases and J by 5 bases, and 15 bases separated the two germline ends. The germline V gene encodes CDR1 GTSNPN and CDR2 SVGIG (reference sequence). The CDR3 sequence is 15 residues long. CDR3 DNA: TGTGCCTGGAGTGTACGGGGCGGGGCGCGAGATACGCAGTATTTT. Protein: CAWSVRGGARDTQYF. Together with reference TRBV30 and TRBJ2-3, the CDR3 gives the full variable domain: SQTIHQWPATLVQPVGSPLSLECTVEGTSNPNLYWYRQAAGRGLQLLFYSVGIGQISSEVPQNLSASRPQDRQFILSSKKLLLSDSGFYLCAWSVRGGARDTQYFGPGTRLTVL.

The chain is built from TRBV20-1 and TRBJ1-2; a possible D gene is TRBD1 (5 bases). The CDR3 has 11 amino acids. V shed 4 bases and J shed 3 bases, with 6 bases lying between them. Germline V gene sequence: CDR1 DFQATT, CDR2 SNEGSKA (reference sequence). CDR3 region: CSATGHYGYTF. Here the CDR3 DNA reads TGCAGTGCTACAGGGCACTATGGCTACACCTTC.

The chain uses TRBV18 and TRBJ1-6, with D perhaps matching TRBD1 (5 bases). V lost 3 bases and J lost 7, with 13 bases in between. CDR1 and CDR2 (germline): KGHSH, LQKENI. This CDR3 has 15 amino acids. Written as DNA, the CDR3 is TGTGCCAGCTCACCCCGGACACAGGAGAATTCACCCCTCCACTTT. Protein product: CASSPRTQENSPLHF.

V usage is TRBV7-7 and J usage is TRBJ2-3; TRBD1 is a possible D gene (6 bases). The V gene lost 5 bases and the J gene lost 2 bases, with 11 bases spanning the gap. CDR1 SSHAT and CDR2 FNYEAQ come from the germline V gene (reference sequence). The length of the CDR3 is 14 residues. CDR3 region: CASSPGHHTDTQYF. CDR3 sequence (DNA): TGTGCCAGCAGCCCGGGACACCACACAGATACGCAGTATTTT.

CDR3: CASGVRGNQPQHF. The CDR3 nucleotides read TGTGCCAGCGGGGTTCGGGGCAATCAGCCCCAGCATTTT. This chain joins TRBV7-2 and TRBJ1-5; the D is unclear. The CDR3 is 13 residues long. Trimming pared 8 bases from V and 2 bases from J, leaving 10 bases between. Germline CDR1 reads SGHTA; CDR2 reads FQGNSA.

Only a few counts were recorded for this clone. The V gene is TRBV7-9, the J gene TRBJ2-5, with D unclear. CDR1 is SEHNR, CDR2 FQNEAQ, per germline (reference sequence). Trimming removed 4 bases at V and 2 bases at J, with 14 bases between. The CDR3 spans 15 residues. The CDR3 spells CASSSERRMQETQYF. CDR3 in DNA: TGTGCCAGCAGCTCTGAGAGACGGATGCAAGAGACCCAGTACTTC.

The chain is built from TRBV30 and TRBJ1-2; 7 positions agree with TRBD1. Germline V gives CDR1 GTSNPN, CDR2 SVGIG (reference sequence). The CDR3 extends over 11 amino acids. V dropped 6 bases and J dropped 3; count of bases not matched to a gene: 1. The CDR3 DNA is TGTGCCTGTGACAGGGACTATGGCTACACCTTC. Translation gives CACDRDYGYTF.

The chain is built from TRBV10-2 and TRBJ1-6; 8 nucleotides align to TRBD1. The CDR3 sequence is 14 residues long. Germline V gene lookup returns CDR1 WSHSY and CDR2 SAAADI. The J segment lost 11 bases and the V segment lost 7 bases, leaving 10 bases of the junction unmatched. The CDR3 DNA is TGCGCCAGCAAGCAGACAGGGGATGGCACACCCCTCCACTTT. It translates to CASKQTGDGTPLHF.

This sequence joins TRBV10-3 and TRBJ1-1; D call uncertain. Germline CDR1 is ENHRY and CDR2 is SYGVKD. Trimming left V 2 bases short and J 2 bases short, with 9 bases between. This CDR3 region has 14 residues. DNA of the CDR3: TGTGCCATCAGTGAGGACACCCGAAACACTGAAGCTTTCTTT. Amino acid sequence: CAISEDTRNTEAFF.

This clone was seen just once. The chain recombines TRBV6-5 with TRBJ2-7; D perhaps matches TRBD1 (6 bases). Germline V gene lookup returns CDR1 MNHEY and CDR2 SVGAGI. CDR3 length: 12 amino acids. Trimming stripped 7 bases from V and 2 bases from J, with 9 bases between. The CDR3 DNA reads as TGTGCCAGCACCGGACAGCCCTACGAGCAGTACTTC. Translated: CASTGQPYEQYF.

V is TRBV5-1 and J is TRBJ1-1; TRBD1 might be the D (5 bases). Germline CDR1 reads SGHRS; CDR2 reads YFSETQ. V was shortened by 5 bases and J by 0 bases, with 14 bases between the two germline ends. The CDR3 length is 15 residues. CDR3 sequence: CASRPAGRMNTEAFF. The DNA for the CDR3 is TGCGCCAGCAGGCCCGCGGGACGCATGAACACTGAAGCTTTCTTT.

Written as DNA, the CDR3 is TGCAGTGCGTTCGTCAGTGATACGCAGTATTTT. Residues: CSAFVSDTQYF. V usage is TRBV20-1 and J usage is TRBJ2-3; D is ambiguous. CDR3 size: 11 residues. V was shortened by 6 bases and J by 6 bases, with 10 bases between the two germline ends. Germline-derived CDR1 and CDR2 are DFQATT and SNEGSKA (reference sequence).

This clone has only a few counts. The rearrangement joins TRBV2 to TRBJ2-2; D is undetermined. V was cut by 1 base and J by 6 bases, with 9 bases left in between. In germline, CDR1 is SNHLY, CDR2 FYNNEI. There are 14 residues in the CDR3. The CDR3 bases are TGTGCCAGCAGTGAAGTAGTATTAGCCGGGGAGCTGTTTTTT. This codes for CASSEVVLAGELFF.

The V and J genes are TRBV29-1 and TRBJ2-3; D possibly uses TRBD1 or TRBD2 (5 bases each). V lost 1 base and J lost 6, with 17 bases in between. Looked up from germline, CDR1 is SQVTM and CDR2 is ANQGSEA. This CDR3 is 15 amino acids long. Here the CDR3 reads CSVEVGRRAVDTQYF. CDR3 in DNA: TGCAGCGTTGAAGTGGGACGAAGGGCCGTGGATACGCAGTATTTT.

V and J are TRBV9 and TRBJ1-2; D gene ambiguous. Trimming took off 0 bases at V and 4 bases at J, with 13 bases between the two ends. Germline V gives CDR1 SGDLS, CDR2 YYNGEE. The CDR3 length is 15 residues. CDR3: CASSVDPVVGYGYTF. As DNA, the CDR3 is TGTGCCAGCAGCGTAGACCCCGTGGTGGGCTATGGCTACACCTTC.

The chain is built from TRBV7-2 and TRBJ1-1; 10 nucleotides agree with TRBD1. The CDR3 has 14 amino acids. Germline CDR1 and CDR2: SGHTA and FQGNSA. V dropped 5 bases and J dropped 6; count of bases not matched to a gene: 6. CDR3 in DNA: TGTGCCAGCAGCGTCGGGACAGGGGCTCCTGAAGCTTTCTTT. This codes for CASSVGTGAPEAFF.

The chain is built from TRBV10-1 and TRBJ2-7; 9 bases match TRBD1. The germline CDR1 and CDR2 sequences are WNHNN and SYGVQD (reference sequence). The CDR3 is 14 residues long. V lost 0 bases to trimming and J lost 6 bases; unmatched junction nucleotides: 3. The CDR3 DNA sequence: TGCGCCAGCAGTGAGTCGGGACAGGGAGCCGAGCAGTACTTC. Its protein product is CASSESGQGAEQYF.

This sequence joins TRBV4-3 and TRBJ1-2, with D tentatively TRBD1 (5 bases). Between the trimmed V and J ends, which lost 4 bases and 4 bases, there was a span of 10 bases. CDR1 and CDR2 (germline): LGHNA, YSLEER. The CDR3 spans 13 residues. CDR3 amino acids: CASSPQESYGYTF. CDR3 bases: TGCGCCAGCAGCCCACAGGAGAGCTATGGCTACACCTTC.

The chain links TRBV2 to TRBJ1-2; D is uncertain. There are 13 residues in the CDR3. V gave up 4 bases and J gave up 2 bases, with 8 bases separating them. Germline V gene data show CDR1 as SNHLY and CDR2 as FYNNEI. CDR3 nucleotides: TGTGCCAGCAGTGGGCGGATGAACTATGGCTACACCTTC. This gives the protein CASSGRMNYGYTF. The whole variable domain, filled in from reference TRBV2 and TRBJ1-2, reads EPEVTQTPSHQVTQMGQEVILRCVPISNHLYFYWYRQILGQKVEFLVSFYNNEISEKSEIFDDQFSVERPDGSNFTLKIRSTKLEDSAMYFCASSGRMNYGYTFGSGTRLTVV.

The CDR3 reads CAITQESEQFF. As DNA, the CDR3 is TGTGCCATCACCCAAGAAAGTGAGCAGTTCTTC. The rearrangement joins TRBV10-3 to TRBJ2-1, with unresolved D. The CDR3 runs 11 residues. The V end lost 7 bases, the J end lost 9 bases, and 10 bases lay between the germline ends. CDR1 ENHRY and CDR2 SYGVKD come from the germline V gene.

The chain joins TRBV9 to TRBJ2-3; D not resolved. Trimming left V 3 bases short and J 3 bases short, with 11 bases between. The CDR3 is 14 amino acids. Germline assignment: CDR1 SGDLS and CDR2 YYNGEE. CDR3 sequence: CASSASLGTDTQYF. CDR3 DNA: TGTGCCAGCAGCGCATCGTTGGGGACAGATACGCAGTATTTT.